The 16 T cell receptor beta chains presented below share a single source sample, sequenced in a study of TIL therapy for anti-PD-1-resistant metastatic lung cancer. Time point indicated: pre-treatment sample, taken before nivolumab and TIL therapy. The tumor samples were excised metastases, mostly pleural nodules or supraclavicular lymph nodes. This was the immunoSEQ v3 assay. Some clones are missing from TCRdb's copy, which holds only in-frame ones; the method was immunoSEQ multiplex PCR. The sample has about 50,000 clones, 71% seen once. The source was tumor tissue, collected at baseline. Receptors originate from a person aged 25-85 years with non-small cell lung cancer.

The table lists this clone with a count of one. The chain has TRBV27 and TRBJ2-1; D is possibly TRBD1 or TRBD2 (6 bases each). CDR3 size: 16 residues. Between the trimmed V and J ends, which lost 5 bases and 1 base, there was a span of 15 bases. Germline CDR1 reads MNHEY; CDR2 reads SMNVEV (reference sequence). The DNA for the CDR3 is TGTGCCAGCAGTGGGGGACGGGGGCCGTCCTACAATGAGCAGTTCTTC. Translation gives CASSGGRGPSYNEQFF.

This chain joins TRBV10-1 and TRBJ1-5, with 10 bases fitting TRBD1. CDR1 is WNHNN and CDR2 is SYGVQD in the germline V gene (reference sequence). Trimming took 9 bases from V and 5 from J; bases not matched to a gene: 19. This CDR3 comprises 18 residues. CDR3 sequence (DNA): TGCGCCAGTCCCCGGCCGGGACAGGGGCCCAAACGCTATCAGCCCCAGCATTTT. This encodes CASPRPGQGPKRYQPQHF.

The CDR3 bases are TGTGCCAGCAGCTACACTGTGTCCCCCTACGAGCAGTACTTC. Translation gives CASSYTVSPYEQYF. This chain connects TRBV11-2 to TRBJ2-7; D gene uncertain. The V gene's germline CDR1 is SGHAT and CDR2 FQNNGV. Trimming pared 4 bases from V and 2 bases from J, leaving 12 bases between. This CDR3 region has 14 residues.

CDR3 nucleotide sequence: TGTGCCAGCAGCCCCGCTTTCGGGAGAAGCAATGAGCAGTTCTTC. It specifies CASSPAFGRSNEQFF. The rearrangement joins TRBV7-9 to TRBJ2-1; D is perhaps TRBD2 (6 bases). CDR3 length equals 15 residues. Germline CDR1 is SEHNR and CDR2 is FQNEAQ (reference sequence). The V end lost 5 bases, the J end lost 6 bases, and 17 bases lay between the germline ends.

The J gene is TRBJ1-2, the V gene TRBV5-1, with D perhaps TRBD1 (6 bases). V lost 5 bases, J lost 6 bases, and 26 bases lay in between. Per the germline V gene, CDR1 is SGHRS and CDR2 is YFSETQ. This CDR3 is built from 17 residues. The CDR3 DNA follows: TGCGCCAGCAGGCACAGCCCGACAGGCCCCCTCGAGGATGGCTACACCTTC. Amino acid sequence: CASRHSPTGPLEDGYTF.

V and J are TRBV6-1 and TRBJ1-5; D unresolved. CDR3 length equals 13 residues. The V and J ends lost 5 bases and 1 base respectively, with 6 bases between them. Germline CDR1 is MNHNS and CDR2 is SASEGT. The CDR3 loop reads CASSSLSNQPQHF. The CDR3 DNA follows: TGTGCCAGCAGTTCGCTAAGCAATCAGCCCCAGCATTTT.

The chain combines TRBV5-4 with TRBJ2-7; D may be TRBD1 (5 bases). CDR3 size: 13 residues. CDR1 and CDR2 from the germline V gene are SGHNT and YYREEE (reference sequence). Trimming shortened V by 0 bases and J by 1 base, and 5 bases separated the two germline ends. This CDR3 is CASSLGQSYEQYF. CDR3 DNA: TGTGCCAGCAGCTTGGGACAGTCCTACGAGCAGTACTTC.

The rearrangement links TRBV5-1 to TRBJ2-7, with unresolved D. Germline V lookup: CDR1 SGHRS, CDR2 YFSETQ. V dropped 7 bases and J dropped 0 bases, with 8 bases sitting between them. The CDR3 length is 12 residues. The CDR3 is CASGVDSYEQYF. In DNA, the CDR3 is TGCGCCAGCGGGGTTGACTCCTACGAGCAGTACTTC.

A few counts support this clone. The chain uses TRBV10-3 and TRBJ1-1; TRBD1 agrees at 7 bases. V was clipped by 5 bases and J by 11 bases; unmatched bases: 11. CDR1 is ENHRY and CDR2 is SYGVKD in the germline V gene. This CDR3 has 13 residues. CDR3 region: CAISPQGGSDAFF. The CDR3 nucleotides read TGTGCCATCAGTCCCCAGGGGGGGTCCGACGCTTTCTTT.

DNA of the CDR3: TGTGCCAGCAGCTTAGCCTGGGCGGGGGCTTATGGCTACACCTTC. As protein: CASSLAWAGAYGYTF. The rearrangement links TRBV7-2 to TRBJ1-2; TRBD1 is a possible D gene (6 bases). The V gene's germline CDR1 is SGHTA and CDR2 FQGNSA. The CDR3 length is 15 residues. Trimming stripped 0 bases from V and 5 bases from J, with 13 bases between.

The CDR3 loop is CASSLGPSGRSRNEQFF. Here the CDR3 DNA reads TGTGCCAGCAGCTTGGGGCCTAGCGGGAGATCCCGGAATGAGCAGTTCTTC. The V call is TRBV5-4, the J call TRBJ2-1, with TRBD2 identical over 10 bases. This CDR3 comprises 17 residues. The V segment lost 0 bases and the J segment 7 bases; nucleotides outside the gene matches: 10. Germline CDR1 and CDR2: SGHNT and YYREEE (reference sequence).

This chain joins TRBV2 and TRBJ2-1; the match to TRBD2 covers 9 bases. This CDR3 contains 16 residues. The J segment lost 8 bases and the V segment lost 7 bases, leaving 15 bases of the junction unmatched. Per germline, CDR1 SNHLY and CDR2 FYNNEI. The DNA for the CDR3 is TGTGCCAGCAAACGTTTCGCGGGGGGGCCCCGGGATGAGCAGTTCTTC. This gives the protein CASKRFAGGPRDEQFF. The variable domain in full, completed from reference TRBV2 and TRBJ2-1, reads EPEVTQTPSHQVTQMGQEVILRCVPISNHLYFYWYRQILGQKVEFLVSFYNNEISEKSEIFDDQFSVERPDGSNFTLKIRSTKLEDSAMYFCASKRFAGGPRDEQFFGPGTRLTVL.

The chain has TRBV10-1 and TRBJ2-1, with 14 bases matching TRBD2. J lost 3 bases, V lost 4 bases, and 5 bases had no gene match. The V gene's germline CDR1 is WNHNN and CDR2 SYGVQD (reference sequence). The CDR3 runs to 17 residues. The CDR3 nucleotides are TGCGCCAGCAGTGGGGGACTAGCGGGAGAGCACTACAATGAGCAGTTCTTC. Translation gives CASSGGLAGEHYNEQFF.

The gene calls are TRBV13 and TRBJ2-5; 16 bases match TRBD2. The trim removed 4 bases at V and 4 bases at J, leaving 9 bases unmatched. The CDR3 spans 18 residues. From germline, CDR1 is PRHDT and CDR2 FYEKMQ (reference sequence). The CDR3 sequence is CASSSLGTSGGALETQYF. The CDR3 DNA reads TGTGCCAGCAGCTCCCTCGGGACTAGCGGGGGGGCCCTAGAGACCCAGTACTTC.

The rearrangement links TRBV6-6 to TRBJ2-5; D unclear. V shed 2 bases and J shed 1 base, with 11 bases lying between them. This CDR3 comprises 15 residues. Germline lookup yields CDR1 MNHNY and CDR2 SVGAGI (reference sequence). CDR3 nucleotide sequence: TGTGCCAGCAGTTACCCCATGTTGGGCCAAGAGACCCAGTACTTC. It yields the protein CASSYPMLGQETQYF.

V gene TRBV6-6 combines with J gene TRBJ2-7; no clear D. This CDR3 has 14 residues. Germline V lookup: CDR1 MNHNY, CDR2 SVGAGI (reference sequence). The V end lost 0 bases, the J end lost 6 bases, and 12 bases lay between the germline ends. The CDR3 is CASSYSSGSGEQYF. CDR3 DNA sequence: TGTGCCAGCAGTTACTCGTCAGGTTCGGGCGAGCAGTACTTC.